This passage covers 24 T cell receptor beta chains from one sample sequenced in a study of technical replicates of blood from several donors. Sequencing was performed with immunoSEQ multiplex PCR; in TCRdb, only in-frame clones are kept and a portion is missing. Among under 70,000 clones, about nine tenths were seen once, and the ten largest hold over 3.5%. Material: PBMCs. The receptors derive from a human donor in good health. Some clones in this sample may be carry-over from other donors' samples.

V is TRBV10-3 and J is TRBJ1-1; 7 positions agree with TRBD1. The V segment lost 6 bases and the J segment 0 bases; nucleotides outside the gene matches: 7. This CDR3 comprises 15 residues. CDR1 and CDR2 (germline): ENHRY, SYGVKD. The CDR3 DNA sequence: TGTGCCATCAGCCCGGGGACAGACATGAACACTGAAGCTTTCTTT. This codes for CAISPGTDMNTEAFF.

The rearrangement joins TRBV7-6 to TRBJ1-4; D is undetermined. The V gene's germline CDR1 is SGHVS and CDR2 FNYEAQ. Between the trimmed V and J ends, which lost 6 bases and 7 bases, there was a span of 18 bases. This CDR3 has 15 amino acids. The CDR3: CASSPSLISSEKLFF. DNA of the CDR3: TGTGCCAGCAGTCCTAGCTTGATTTCTAGTGAAAAACTGTTTTTT.

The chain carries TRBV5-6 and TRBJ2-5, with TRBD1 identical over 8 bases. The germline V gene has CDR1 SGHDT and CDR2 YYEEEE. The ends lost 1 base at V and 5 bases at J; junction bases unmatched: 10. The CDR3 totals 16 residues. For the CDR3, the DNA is TGTGCCAGCAGCTTGACCTACAGGGGGGCGGGGGAGACCCAGTACTTC. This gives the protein CASSLTYRGAGETQYF.

The CDR3 DNA follows: TGTGCCACCAGCGGGGGGTTTGAGGGGGGGAGAAACACCATATATTTT. It translates to CATSGGFEGGRNTIYF. The chain is built from TRBV15 and TRBJ1-3, with a possible D match to TRBD1 (6 bases). Trimming took off 5 bases at V and 5 bases at J, with 19 bases between the two ends. The CDR3 runs to 16 residues. CDR1 LNHNV and CDR2 YYDKDF come from the germline V gene (reference sequence). Full variable domain (remainder filled in from reference TRBV15 and TRBJ1-3): DAMVIQNPRYQVTQFGKPVTLSCSQTLNHNVMYWYQQKSSQAPKLLFHYYDKDFNNEADTPDNFQSRRPNTSFCFLDIRSPGLGDTAMYLCATSGGFEGGRNTIYFGEGSWLTVV.

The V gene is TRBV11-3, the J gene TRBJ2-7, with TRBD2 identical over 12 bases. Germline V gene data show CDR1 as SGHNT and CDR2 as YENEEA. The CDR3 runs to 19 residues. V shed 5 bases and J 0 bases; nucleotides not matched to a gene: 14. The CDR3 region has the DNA TGTGCCAGCAGCATTTCTCCGGGACTAGCGGGTGGGGGCTCCTACGAGCAGTACTTC. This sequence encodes CASSISPGLAGGGSYEQYF.

DNA of the CDR3: TGTGCCAGCAGCTCTGCAGGGGCTCTCTCCTATGGCTACACCTTC. Amino acid sequence: CASSSAGALSYGYTF. This chain connects TRBV7-9 to TRBJ1-2; tentatively, D is TRBD1 (6 bases). The CDR3 covers 15 residues. Germline assignment: CDR1 SEHNR and CDR2 FQNEAQ (reference sequence). The V end lost 4 bases, the J end lost 4 bases, and 16 bases lay between the germline ends.

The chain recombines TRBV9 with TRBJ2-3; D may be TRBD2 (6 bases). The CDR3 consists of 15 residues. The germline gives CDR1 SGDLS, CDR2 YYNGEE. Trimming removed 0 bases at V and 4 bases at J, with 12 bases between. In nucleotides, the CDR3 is TGTGCCAGCAGCGTAGAAGGGACTCGGTCAGATACGCAGTATTTT. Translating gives CASSVEGTRSDTQYF.

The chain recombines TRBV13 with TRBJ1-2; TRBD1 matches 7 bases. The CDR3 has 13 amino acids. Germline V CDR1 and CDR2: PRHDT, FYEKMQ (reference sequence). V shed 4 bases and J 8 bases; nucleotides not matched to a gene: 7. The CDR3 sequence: CASSSKGAGGYTF. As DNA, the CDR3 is TGTGCCAGCAGCTCCAAGGGGGCGGGAGGCTACACCTTC.

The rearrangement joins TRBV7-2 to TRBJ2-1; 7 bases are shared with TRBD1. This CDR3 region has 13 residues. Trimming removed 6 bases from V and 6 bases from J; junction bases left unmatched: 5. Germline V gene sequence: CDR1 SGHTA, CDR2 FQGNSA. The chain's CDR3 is CASRQTGFNEQFF. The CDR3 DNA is TGTGCCAGCAGACAGACAGGGTTCAATGAGCAGTTCTTC.

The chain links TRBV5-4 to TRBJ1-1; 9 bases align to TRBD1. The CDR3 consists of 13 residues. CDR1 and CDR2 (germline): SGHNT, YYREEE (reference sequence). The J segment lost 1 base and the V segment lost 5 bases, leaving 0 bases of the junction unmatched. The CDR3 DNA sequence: TGTGCCAGCAGGGGACAGGGGAACACTGAAGCTTTCTTT. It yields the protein CASRGQGNTEAFF.

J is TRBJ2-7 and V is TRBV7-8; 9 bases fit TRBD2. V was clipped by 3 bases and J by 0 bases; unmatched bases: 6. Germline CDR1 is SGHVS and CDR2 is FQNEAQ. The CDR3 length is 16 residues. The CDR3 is CASSLGTSTFSYEQYF. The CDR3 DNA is TGTGCCAGCAGCTTGGGGACTAGCACATTCTCCTACGAGCAGTACTTC.

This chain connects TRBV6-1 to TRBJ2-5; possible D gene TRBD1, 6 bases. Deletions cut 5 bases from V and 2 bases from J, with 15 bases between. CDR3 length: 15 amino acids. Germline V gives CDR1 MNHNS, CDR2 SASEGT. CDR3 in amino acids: CASSLGQTLQETQYF. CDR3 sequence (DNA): TGTGCCAGCAGTTTAGGACAGACACTTCAAGAGACCCAGTACTTC.

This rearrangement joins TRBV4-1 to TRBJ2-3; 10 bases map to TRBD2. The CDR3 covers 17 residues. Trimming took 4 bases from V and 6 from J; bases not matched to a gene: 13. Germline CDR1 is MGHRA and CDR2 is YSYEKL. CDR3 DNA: TGCGCCAGCAGCCCCTTGATGGCTAGCGGGGGACCTGATACGCAGTATTTT. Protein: CASSPLMASGGPDTQYF.

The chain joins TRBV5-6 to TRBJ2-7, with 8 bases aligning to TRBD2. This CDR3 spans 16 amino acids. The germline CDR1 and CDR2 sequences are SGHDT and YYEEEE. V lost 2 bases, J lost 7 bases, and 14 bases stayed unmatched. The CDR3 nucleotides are TGTGCCAGCAGCTTTAGGCGGCCAGCGGGAGTGGGAGAGCAGTACTTC. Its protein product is CASSFRRPAGVGEQYF. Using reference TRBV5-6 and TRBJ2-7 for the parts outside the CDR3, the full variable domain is DAGVTQSPTHLIKTRGQQVTLRCSPKSGHDTVSWYQQALGQGPQFIFQYYEEEERQRGNFPDRFSGHQFPNYSSELNVNALLLGDSALYLCASSFRRPAGVGEQYFGPGTRLTVT.

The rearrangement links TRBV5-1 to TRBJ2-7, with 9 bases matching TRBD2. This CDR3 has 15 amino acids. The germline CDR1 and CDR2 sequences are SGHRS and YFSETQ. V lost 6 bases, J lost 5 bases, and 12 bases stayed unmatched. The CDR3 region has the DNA TGCGCCAGCATGTATCAGGCTAGCGGGGTTAACGAGCAGTACTTC. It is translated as CASMYQASGVNEQYF.

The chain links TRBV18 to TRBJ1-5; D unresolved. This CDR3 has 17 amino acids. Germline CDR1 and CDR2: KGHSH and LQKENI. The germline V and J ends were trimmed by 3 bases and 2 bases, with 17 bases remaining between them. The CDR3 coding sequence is TGTGCCAGCTCACCCCAAGAGGACGTGGGAGGCAATCAGCCCCAGCATTTT. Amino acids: CASSPQEDVGGNQPQHF.

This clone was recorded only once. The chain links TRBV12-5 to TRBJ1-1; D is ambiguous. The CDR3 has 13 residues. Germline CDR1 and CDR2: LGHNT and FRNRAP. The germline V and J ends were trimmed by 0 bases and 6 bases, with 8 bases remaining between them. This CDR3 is CASGLVLHAEAFF. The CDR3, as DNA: TGTGCTAGTGGTTTGGTACTCCACGCTGAAGCTTTCTTT.

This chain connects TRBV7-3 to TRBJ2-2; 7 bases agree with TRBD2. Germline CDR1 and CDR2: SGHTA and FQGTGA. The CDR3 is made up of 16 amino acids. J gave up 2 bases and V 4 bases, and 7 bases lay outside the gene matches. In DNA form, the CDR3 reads TGTGCCAGCAGCTCTACTAGCGAGGGAAACACCGGGGAGCTGTTTTTT. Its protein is CASSSTSEGNTGELFF. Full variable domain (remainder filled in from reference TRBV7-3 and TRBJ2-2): GAGVSQTPSNKVTEKGKYVELRCDPISGHTALYWYRQSLGQGPEFLIYFQGTGAADDSGLPNDRFFAVRPEGSVSTLKIQRTERGDSAVYLCASSSTSEGNTGELFFGEGSRLTVL.

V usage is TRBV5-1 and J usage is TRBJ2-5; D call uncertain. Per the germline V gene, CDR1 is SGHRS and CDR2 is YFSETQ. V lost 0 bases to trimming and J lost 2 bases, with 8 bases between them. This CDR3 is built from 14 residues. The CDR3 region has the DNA TGCGCCAGCAGCTTGGCGGCGGTACAAGAGACCCAGTACTTC. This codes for CASSLAAVQETQYF.

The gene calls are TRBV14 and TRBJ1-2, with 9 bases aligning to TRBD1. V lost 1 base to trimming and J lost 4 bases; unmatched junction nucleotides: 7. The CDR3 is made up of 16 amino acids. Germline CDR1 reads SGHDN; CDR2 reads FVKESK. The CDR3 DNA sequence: TGTGCCAGCAGCCAAGTTCGGGACAGGGCATTCTATGGCTACACCTTC. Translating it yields CASSQVRDRAFYGYTF.

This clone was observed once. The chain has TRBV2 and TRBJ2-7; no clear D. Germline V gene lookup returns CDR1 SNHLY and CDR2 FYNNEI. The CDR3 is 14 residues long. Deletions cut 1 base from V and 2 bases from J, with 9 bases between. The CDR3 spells CASSEGHQAYEQYF. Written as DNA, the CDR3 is TGTGCCAGCAGTGAAGGGCATCAGGCCTACGAGCAGTACTTC.

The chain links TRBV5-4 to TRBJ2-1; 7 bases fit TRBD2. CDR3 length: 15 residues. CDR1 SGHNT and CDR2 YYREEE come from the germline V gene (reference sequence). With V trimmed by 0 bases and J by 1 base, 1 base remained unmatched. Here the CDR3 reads CASSLGGGSYNEQFF. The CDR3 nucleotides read TGTGCCAGCAGCTTGGGCGGGGGATCCTACAATGAGCAGTTCTTC.

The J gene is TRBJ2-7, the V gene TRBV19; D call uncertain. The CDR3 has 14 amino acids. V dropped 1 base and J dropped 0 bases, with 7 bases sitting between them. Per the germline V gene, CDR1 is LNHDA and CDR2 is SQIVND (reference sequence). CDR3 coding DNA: TGTGCCAGTAGTATAGTGGTCGGCTCCTACGAGCAGTACTTC. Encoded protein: CASSIVVGSYEQYF.

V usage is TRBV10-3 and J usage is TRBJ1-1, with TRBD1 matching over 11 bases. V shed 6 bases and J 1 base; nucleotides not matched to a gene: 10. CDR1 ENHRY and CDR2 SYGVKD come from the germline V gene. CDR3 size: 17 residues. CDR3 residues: CAIRPSWGTGGNTEAFF. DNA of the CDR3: TGTGCCATCAGACCTTCGTGGGGGACAGGGGGGAACACTGAAGCTTTCTTT.